The 11 T cell receptor beta chains listed next were all sequenced from one sample in a study of control samples from healthy donors and cancer patients. This table comes from immunoSEQ multiplex PCR, and its TCRdb copy is limited to in-frame clones, with some not included. The data hold about 150,000 clones, with roughly 93% observed a single time. The specimen sequenced was blood. The source is a man aged 45 to 65 in good health.

This clone has a single count. V usage is TRBV5-4 and J usage is TRBJ1-1; D remains ambiguous. V lost 4 bases and J 3 bases, leaving 10 bases between the germline ends. Germline lookup yields CDR1 SGHNT and CDR2 YYREEE (reference sequence). The CDR3 loop spans 13 amino acids. The CDR3 sequence: CASSRRFDTEAFF. In DNA form, the CDR3 reads TGTGCCAGCAGCAGGAGATTCGACACTGAAGCTTTCTTT. Based on the CDR3 plus reference TRBV5-4 and TRBJ1-1, the full variable domain is ETGVTQSPTHLIKTRGQQVTLRCSSQSGHNTVSWYQQALGQGPQFIFQYYREEENGRGNFPPRFSGLQFPNYSSELNVNALELDDSALYLCASSRRFDTEAFFGQGTRLTVV.

The chain has TRBV28 and TRBJ2-7, with 10 bases that match TRBD2. Trimming cost V 3 bases and J 7 bases; bases outside gene matches: 9. CDR3 length: 15 amino acids. Per the germline V gene, CDR1 is MDHEN and CDR2 is SYDVKM. The CDR3 region is CASSFPGLAPWEQYF. CDR3 in DNA: TGTGCCAGCAGTTTCCCGGGACTAGCGCCTTGGGAGCAGTACTTC.

The V call is TRBV2, the J call TRBJ2-7, with D perhaps matching TRBD1 (5 bases). CDR1 is SNHLY, CDR2 FYNNEI, per germline. The length of the CDR3 is 16 residues. Trimming shortened V by 1 base and J by 1 base, and 14 bases separated the two germline ends. The CDR3: CASSEESGRTSYEQYF. CDR3 nucleotides: TGTGCCAGCAGTGAAGAATCGGGCAGGACATCCTACGAGCAGTACTTC.

The rearrangement uses TRBV5-1 and TRBJ2-1, with TRBD2 identical over 11 bases. V gave up 3 bases and J gave up 4 bases; unmatched junction bases: 6. The CDR3 runs 16 residues. Germline-derived CDR1 and CDR2 are SGHRS and YFSETQ. CDR3 DNA: TGCGCCAGCAGCTGGGGACTAGCGGAAAATTACAATGAGCAGTTCTTC. This sequence encodes CASSWGLAENYNEQFF.

The rearrangement uses TRBV5-4 and TRBJ1-3; D might be TRBD1 (5 bases). The CDR3 sequence is 15 residues long. Germline lookup yields CDR1 SGHNT and CDR2 YYREEE (reference sequence). Trimming pared 4 bases from V and 8 bases from J, leaving 19 bases between. CDR3 sequence reads: CASSLTGGMGDTIYF. The DNA for the CDR3 is TGTGCCAGCAGCCTCACCGGGGGAATGGGAGACACCATATATTTT.

The chain couples TRBV7-9 to TRBJ2-2; 10 bases fit TRBD1. The junction had 9 bases not matched to a gene; V was cut back by 5 bases and J by 3 bases. Germline V gene sequence: CDR1 SEHNR, CDR2 FQNEAQ (reference sequence). CDR3 length: 17 amino acids. The CDR3 nucleotides are TGTGCCAGCAGCACCTCCGGGGACAGGGGATACACCGGGGAGCTGTTTTTT. Translated: CASSTSGDRGYTGELFF.

The rearrangement links TRBV30 to TRBJ2-7; no clear D. The V and J ends lost 3 bases and 3 bases respectively, with 9 bases between them. In germline, CDR1 is GTSNPN, CDR2 SVGIG (reference sequence). CDR3 length: 12 residues. The chain's CDR3 is CAWSPSRYEQYF. The CDR3 nucleotides read TGTGCCTGGAGCCCGTCCCGCTACGAGCAGTACTTC.

The chain uses TRBV30 and TRBJ1-1; tentative D call: TRBD1 (6 bases). Germline CDR1 reads GTSNPN; CDR2 reads SVGIG (reference sequence). Between the trimmed V and J ends, which lost 3 bases and 0 bases, there was a span of 11 bases. The CDR3 is 14 amino acids. The CDR3 spells CAWRGPGVNTEAFF. DNA of the CDR3: TGTGCCTGGAGGGGGCCAGGGGTGAACACTGAAGCTTTCTTT. Filled out from reference TRBV30 and TRBJ1-1, the complete variable domain reads SQTIHQWPATLVQPVGSPLSLECTVEGTSNPNLYWYRQAAGRGLQLLFYSVGIGQISSEVPQNLSASRPQDRQFILSSKKLLLSDSGFYLCAWRGPGVNTEAFFGQGTRLTVV.

CDR3 loop: CASSQGLLRAEAFF. CDR3 nucleotide sequence: TGTGCCAGCAGCCAAGGGTTGCTGCGCGCTGAAGCTTTCTTT. This sequence joins TRBV11-2 and TRBJ1-1; D remains unclear. The V gene lost 5 bases and the J gene lost 6 bases, with 16 bases spanning the gap. This CDR3 spans 14 amino acids. Per germline, CDR1 SGHAT and CDR2 FQNNGV.

With regard to this clone: Because it lacks the conserved phenylalanine or tryptophan at the end, this CDR3 is likely a read error. It is unclear where the CDR3 begins or ends on the DNA, so no DNA is shown, and the CDR3 is as TCRdb lists it. This chain joins TRBV7-9 and TRBJ2-3; the listed D gene, TRBD2, was not tested against the DNA. Germline V gene lookup returns CDR1 SEHNR and CDR2 FQNEAQ (reference sequence). The CDR3 has 11 residues if both end residues are counted. CDR3 sequence: CASSLNGGSHV.

This chain joins TRBV11-2 and TRBJ2-6; D not certain. CDR1 and CDR2 (germline): SGHAT, FQNNGV. The V and J ends lost 1 base and 0 bases respectively, with 16 bases between them. The CDR3 is made up of 19 amino acids. CDR3 amino acids: CASSLGFTDQTSGANVLTF. CDR3 DNA sequence: TGTGCCAGCAGCTTAGGGTTCACTGATCAAACCTCTGGGGCCAACGTCCTGACTTTC.